Sequencing of this T cell receptor beta chain was carried out in a study of cytomegalovirus exposure and HLA in healthy donors. Study-level results: Other equally common chains were less clonally expanded than HLA-associated TCR beta chains, a later analysis showed. The majority of TCR sequences were rare, yet some public TCRs appeared in many donors. There were around 160 TCR beta chains listed as cytomegalovirus-associated.

On this clone: Its specificity is unknown.

It was with 60 Vbeta and 13 Jbeta primers that the PCR ran. Generated by immunoSEQ multiplex PCR, the TCRdb table keeps only in-frame clones and is missing some. The table includes 150,000 to 200,000 clones, around four fifths detected once. The sequence derives from a woman in her 30s in good health and CMV-seronegative. The sample consisted of PBMCs.

The CDR3 DNA is TGTGCCAGCAGCGACAGTAGCTCCTATAATTCACCCCTCCACTTT. Residues: CASSDSSSYNSPLHF. The chain recombines TRBV5-4 with TRBJ1-6, with a possible D match to TRBD1 (5 bases). Germline CDR1 is SGHNT and CDR2 is YYREEE (reference sequence). V was trimmed by 4 bases and J by 0 bases, leaving 8 bases between them. The CDR3 is 15 amino acids.